The 6 T cell receptor beta chains below were found in one sample sequenced in a study of cytomegalovirus exposure and HLA in healthy donors. It was with 60 Vbeta and 13 Jbeta primers that the PCR ran. Repertoires were generated with immunoSEQ multiplex PCR, while TCRdb's copy carries only in-frame clones and drops some. This table holds 120,000 to 150,000 clones. Sequencing input: PBMCs. These receptors all stem from a middle-aged man in good health and CMV-seronegative.

The chain has TRBV7-2 and TRBJ2-3, with a tentative D call TRBD1 (6 bases). The CDR3 is 15 residues long. Germline V gene sequence: CDR1 SGHTA, CDR2 FQGNSA. Trimming shortened V by 1 base and J by 0 bases, and 8 bases separated the two germline ends. As DNA, the CDR3 is TGTGCCAGCAGCTTAGAAGGGGGTAGCACAGATACGCAGTATTTT. Translated, it gives CASSLEGGSTDTQYF.

This sequence joins TRBV27 and TRBJ2-7; the D gene is possibly TRBD1 (6 bases). V shed 6 bases and J shed 3 bases, with 27 bases lying between them. CDR1 and CDR2 from the germline V gene are MNHEY and SMNVEV (reference sequence). The CDR3 has 18 amino acids. CDR3 sequence reads: CASSRRTVRDVGNYEQYF. CDR3 nucleotide sequence: TGTGCCAGCAGCCGACGGACAGTTCGGGACGTCGGGAACTACGAGCAGTACTTC.

This chain links TRBV6-5 with TRBJ1-2; D gene uncertain. V lost 0 bases, J lost 4 bases, and 12 bases lay in between. The V gene's germline CDR1 is MNHEY and CDR2 SVGAGI. The CDR3 length is 15 residues. As DNA, the CDR3 is TGTGCCAGCAGTTACTCTAGAACTGTAGTCTATGGCTACACCTTC. As protein: CASSYSRTVVYGYTF.

The V and J genes are TRBV5-8 and TRBJ1-5; D is possibly TRBD1 (5 bases). V was shortened by 2 bases and J by 0 bases, with 12 bases between the two germline ends. The CDR3 totals 16 residues. CDR1 is SGHTS, CDR2 YDEGEE, per germline. CDR3: CASSFFQGISNQPQHF. In DNA, the CDR3 is TGTGCCAGCAGCTTCTTCCAGGGAATTAGCAATCAGCCCCAGCATTTT.

The chain employs TRBV4-2 and TRBJ1-5; D call uncertain. The CDR3 length is 16 residues. Germline assignment: CDR1 LGHNA and CDR2 YNFKEQ. Trimming cost V 1 base and J 0 bases, with 10 bases left between them. The CDR3 DNA reads TGTGCCAGCAGCCAAGGACAAATCAATAGCAATCAGCCCCAGCATTTT. Translation gives CASSQGQINSNQPQHF.

The chain couples TRBV28 to TRBJ1-1; maybe TRBD1 (6 bases). The CDR3 contains 13 residues. Trimming removed 5 bases at V and 5 bases at J, with 12 bases between. Per the germline V gene, CDR1 is MDHEN and CDR2 is SYDVKM. The CDR3 here is CASSGRGRTEAFF. In DNA form, the CDR3 reads TGTGCCAGCAGTGGGAGGGGGAGAACTGAAGCTTTCTTT.